The entry below gives a single T cell receptor (beta chain) sequence along with its context. The sample comes from a study of beta chain features in type 1 diabetes. About the study: The samples had about 100,000,000 sorted cells examined in all.

With V trimmed by 6 bases and J by 6 bases, 5 bases remained unmatched. Germline V gene lookup returns CDR1 MNHNS and CDR2 SASEGT. This CDR3 region has 15 residues. The study reverse transcribed the entire isolated RNA, so it sequenced expressed TCRB transcripts. Only in-frame clones appear in the TCRdb table, and some are missing; sequencing was by immunoSEQ multiplex PCR. This sample yields 350,000 or so clones, of which roughly a fifth are seen a single time; around 0.04% belongs to the top ten. This sequence joins TRBV6-1 and TRBJ2-3, with 14 positions matching TRBD2. The sequencing input was naive CD4+ T cells from blood. The receptor comes from a woman between 18 and 30 years old in good health. The CDR3 DNA reads TGTGCCAGCAGGGGACTAGCGGGAGTGAGGGATACGCAGTATTTT. This encodes CASRGLAGVRDTQYF.